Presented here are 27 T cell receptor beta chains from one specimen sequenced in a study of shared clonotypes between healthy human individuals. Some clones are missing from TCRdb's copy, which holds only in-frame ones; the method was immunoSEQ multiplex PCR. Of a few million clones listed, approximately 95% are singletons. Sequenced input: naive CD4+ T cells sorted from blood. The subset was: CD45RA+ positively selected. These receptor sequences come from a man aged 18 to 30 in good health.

The CDR3 bases are TGCGCCAGCAGTGACGGGCGTACGAACACCGGGGAGCTGTTTTTT. Amino acid sequence: CASSDGRTNTGELFF. The V call is TRBV10-1, the J call TRBJ2-2; D unclear. The CDR3 has 15 amino acids. Trimming shortened V by 3 bases and J by 0 bases, and 8 bases separated the two germline ends. The germline V gene encodes CDR1 WNHNN and CDR2 SYGVQD (reference sequence).

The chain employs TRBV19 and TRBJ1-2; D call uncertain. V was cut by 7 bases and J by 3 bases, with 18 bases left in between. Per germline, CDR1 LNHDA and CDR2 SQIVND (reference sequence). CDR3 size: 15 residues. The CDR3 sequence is CASKGSQDPYYGYTF. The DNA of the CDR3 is TGTGCCAGTAAAGGATCACAAGATCCATACTATGGCTACACCTTC. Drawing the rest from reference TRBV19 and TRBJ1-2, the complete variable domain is DGGITQSPKYLFRKEGQNVTLSCEQNLNHDAMYWYRQDPGQGLRLIYYSQIVNDFQKGDIAEGYSVSREKKESFPLTVTSAQKNPTAFYLCASKGSQDPYYGYTFGSGTRLTVV.

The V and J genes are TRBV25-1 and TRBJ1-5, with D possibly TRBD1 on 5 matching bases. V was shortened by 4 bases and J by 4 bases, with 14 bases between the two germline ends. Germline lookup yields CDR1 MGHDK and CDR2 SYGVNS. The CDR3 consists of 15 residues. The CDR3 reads CASSAGGGINQPQHF. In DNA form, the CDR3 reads TGTGCCAGCAGTGCTGGGGGGGGGATTAATCAGCCCCAGCATTTT. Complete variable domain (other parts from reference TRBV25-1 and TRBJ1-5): EADIYQTPRYLVIGTGKKITLECSQTMGHDKMYWYQQDPGMELHLIHYSYGVNSTEKGDLSSESTVSRIRTEHFPLTLESARPSHTSQYLCASSAGGGINQPQHFGDGTRLSIL.

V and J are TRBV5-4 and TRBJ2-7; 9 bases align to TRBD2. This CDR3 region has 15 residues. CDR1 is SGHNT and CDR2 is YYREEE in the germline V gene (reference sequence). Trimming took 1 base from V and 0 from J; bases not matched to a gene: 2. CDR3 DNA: TGTGCCAGCAGCTTGAGCGGGGGGACCTCCTACGAGCAGTACTTC. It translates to CASSLSGGTSYEQYF. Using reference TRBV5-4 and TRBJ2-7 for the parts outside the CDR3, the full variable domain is ETGVTQSPTHLIKTRGQQVTLRCSSQSGHNTVSWYQQALGQGPQFIFQYYREEENGRGNFPPRFSGLQFPNYSSELNVNALELDDSALYLCASSLSGGTSYEQYFGPGTRLTVT.

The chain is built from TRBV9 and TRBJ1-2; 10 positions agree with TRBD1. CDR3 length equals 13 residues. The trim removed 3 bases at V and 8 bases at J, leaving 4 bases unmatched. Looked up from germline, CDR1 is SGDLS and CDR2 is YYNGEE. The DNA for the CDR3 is TGTGCCAGCAGCGAGGGGACAGGGGAGGGCTACACCTTC. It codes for CASSEGTGEGYTF.

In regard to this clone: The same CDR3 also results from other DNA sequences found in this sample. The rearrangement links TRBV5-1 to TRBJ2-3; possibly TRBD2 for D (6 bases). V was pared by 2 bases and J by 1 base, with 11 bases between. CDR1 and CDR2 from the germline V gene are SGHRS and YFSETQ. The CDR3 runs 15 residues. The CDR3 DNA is TGCGCCAGCAGCTTATTGCCGGGGGGCACAGATACGCAGTATTTT. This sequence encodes CASSLLPGGTDTQYF.

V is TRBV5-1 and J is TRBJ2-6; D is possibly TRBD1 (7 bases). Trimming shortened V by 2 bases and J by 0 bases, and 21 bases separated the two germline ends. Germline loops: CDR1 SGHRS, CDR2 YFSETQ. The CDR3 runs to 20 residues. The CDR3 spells CASSFLGGGGTSSGANVLTF. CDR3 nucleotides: TGCGCCAGCAGCTTCCTAGGGGGCGGCGGGACCTCCTCTGGGGCCAACGTCCTGACTTTC.

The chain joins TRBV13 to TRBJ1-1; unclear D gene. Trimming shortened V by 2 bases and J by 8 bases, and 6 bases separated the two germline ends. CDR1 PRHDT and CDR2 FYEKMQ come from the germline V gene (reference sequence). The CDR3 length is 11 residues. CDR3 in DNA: TGTGCCAGCAGCTTAAATTCCGAAGCTTTCTTT. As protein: CASSLNSEAFF. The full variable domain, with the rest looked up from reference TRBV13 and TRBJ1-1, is AAGVIQSPRHLIKEKRETATLKCYPIPRHDTVYWYQQGPGQDPQFLISFYEKMQSDKGSIPDRFSAQQFSDYHSELNMSSLELGDSALYFCASSLNSEAFFGQGTRLTVV.

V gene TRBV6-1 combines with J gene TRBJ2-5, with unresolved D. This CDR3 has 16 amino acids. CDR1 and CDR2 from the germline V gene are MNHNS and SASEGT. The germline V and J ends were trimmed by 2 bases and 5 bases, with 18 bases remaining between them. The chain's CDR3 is CASSEQNPTSGETQYF. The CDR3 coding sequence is TGTGCCAGCAGTGAACAGAACCCGACGAGTGGGGAGACCCAGTACTTC.

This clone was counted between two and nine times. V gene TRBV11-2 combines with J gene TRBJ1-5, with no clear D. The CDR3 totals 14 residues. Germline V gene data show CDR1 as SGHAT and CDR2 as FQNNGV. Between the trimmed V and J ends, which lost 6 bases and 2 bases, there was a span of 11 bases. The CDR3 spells CASSRGWGNQPQHF. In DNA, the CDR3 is TGTGCCAGCAGTCGAGGTTGGGGCAATCAGCCCCAGCATTTT.

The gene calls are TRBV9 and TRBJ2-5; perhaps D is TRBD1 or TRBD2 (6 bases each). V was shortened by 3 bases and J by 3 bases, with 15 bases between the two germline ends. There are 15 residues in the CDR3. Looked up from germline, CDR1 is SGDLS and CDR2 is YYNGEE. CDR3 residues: CASSARDNPKETQYF. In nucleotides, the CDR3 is TGTGCCAGCAGCGCGCGGGACAATCCTAAAGAGACCCAGTACTTC. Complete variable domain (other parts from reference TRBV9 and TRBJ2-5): DSGVTQTPKHLITATGQRVTLRCSPRSGDLSVYWYQQSLDQGLQFLIQYYNGEERAKGNILERFSAQQFPDLHSELNLSSLELGDSALYFCASSARDNPKETQYFGPGTRLLVL.

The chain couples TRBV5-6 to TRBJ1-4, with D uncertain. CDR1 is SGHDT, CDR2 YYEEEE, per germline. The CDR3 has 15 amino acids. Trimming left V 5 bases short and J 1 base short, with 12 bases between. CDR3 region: CASRGGWGTNEKLFF. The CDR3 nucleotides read TGTGCCAGCAGGGGAGGATGGGGAACTAATGAAAAACTGTTTTTT. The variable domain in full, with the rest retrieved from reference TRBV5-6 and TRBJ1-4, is DAGVTQSPTHLIKTRGQQVTLRCSPKSGHDTVSWYQQALGQGPQFIFQYYEEEERQRGNFPDRFSGHQFPNYSSELNVNALLLGDSALYLCASRGGWGTNEKLFFGSGTQLSVL.

CDR3 DNA sequence: TGTGCCAGTTCGGACAGGGGAGTTAGCGCGAACACCGGGGAGCTGTTTTTT. This encodes CASSDRGVSANTGELFF. The V call is TRBV28, the J call TRBJ2-2, with 9 nucleotides matching TRBD1. The V segment lost 9 bases and the J segment 0 bases; nucleotides outside the gene matches: 11. This CDR3 comprises 17 residues. CDR1 is MDHEN, CDR2 SYDVKM, per germline.

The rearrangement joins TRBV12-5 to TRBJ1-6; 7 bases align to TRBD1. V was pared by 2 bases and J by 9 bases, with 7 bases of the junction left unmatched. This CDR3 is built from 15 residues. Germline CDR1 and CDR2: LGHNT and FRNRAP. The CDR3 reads CASGLSDRESSPLHF. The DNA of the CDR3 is TGTGCTAGTGGTTTGTCTGACAGGGAAAGTTCACCCCTCCACTTT.

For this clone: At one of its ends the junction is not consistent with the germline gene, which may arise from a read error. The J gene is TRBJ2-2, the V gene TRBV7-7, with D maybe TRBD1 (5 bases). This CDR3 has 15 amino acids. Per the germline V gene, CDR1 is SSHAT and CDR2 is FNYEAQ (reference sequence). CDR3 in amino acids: CASSLTELNTGELFF. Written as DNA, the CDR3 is TGTGCTAGCAGCCTGACAGAATTAAACACCGGGGAGCTGTTTTTT.

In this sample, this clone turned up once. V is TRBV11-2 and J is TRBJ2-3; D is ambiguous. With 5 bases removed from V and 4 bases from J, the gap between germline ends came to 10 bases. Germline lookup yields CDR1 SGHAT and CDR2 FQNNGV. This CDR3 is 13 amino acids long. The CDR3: CASSPPGSDTQYF. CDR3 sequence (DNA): TGTGCCAGCAGCCCCCCGGGCTCAGATACGCAGTATTTT.

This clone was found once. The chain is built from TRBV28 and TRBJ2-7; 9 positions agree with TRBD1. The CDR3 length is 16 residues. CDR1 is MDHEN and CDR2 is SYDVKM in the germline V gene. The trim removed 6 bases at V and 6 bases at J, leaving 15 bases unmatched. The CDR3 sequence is CASSPTPGTGTVEQYF. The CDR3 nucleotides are TGTGCCAGCAGCCCTACCCCCGGGACAGGGACTGTCGAGCAGTACTTC.

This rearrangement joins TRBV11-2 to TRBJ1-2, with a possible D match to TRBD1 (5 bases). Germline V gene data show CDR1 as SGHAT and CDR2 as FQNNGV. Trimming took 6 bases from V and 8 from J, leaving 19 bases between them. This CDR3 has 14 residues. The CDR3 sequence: CASRLFEGARGYTF. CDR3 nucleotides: TGTGCCAGCAGACTCTTTGAAGGGGCGCGGGGCTACACCTTC.

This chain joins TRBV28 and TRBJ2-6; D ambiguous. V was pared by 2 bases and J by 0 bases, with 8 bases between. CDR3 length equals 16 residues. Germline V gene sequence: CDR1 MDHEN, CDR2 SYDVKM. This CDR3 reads CASSLNRPSGANVLTF. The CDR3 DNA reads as TGTGCCAGCAGTTTAAACAGACCCTCTGGGGCCAACGTCCTGACTTTC.

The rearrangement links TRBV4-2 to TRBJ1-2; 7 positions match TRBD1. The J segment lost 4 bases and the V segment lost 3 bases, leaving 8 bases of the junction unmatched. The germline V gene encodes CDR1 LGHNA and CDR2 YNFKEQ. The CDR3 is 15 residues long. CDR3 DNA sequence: TGTGCCAGCAGCCAGGGGGACAGTAACCTCTATGGCTACACCTTC. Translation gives CASSQGDSNLYGYTF.

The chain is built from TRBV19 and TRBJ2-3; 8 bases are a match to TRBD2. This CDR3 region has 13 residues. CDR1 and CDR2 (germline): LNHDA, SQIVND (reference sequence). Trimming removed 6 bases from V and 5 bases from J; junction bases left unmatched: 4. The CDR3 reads CASSGRERDTQYF. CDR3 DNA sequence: TGTGCCAGTAGCGGGAGGGAAAGAGATACGCAGTATTTT.

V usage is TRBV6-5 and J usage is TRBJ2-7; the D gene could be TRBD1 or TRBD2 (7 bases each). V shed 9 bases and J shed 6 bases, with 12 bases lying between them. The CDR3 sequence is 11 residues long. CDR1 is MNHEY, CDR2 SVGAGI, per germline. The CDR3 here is CARGRGGEQYF. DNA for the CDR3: TGTGCCAGGGGCAGGGGGGGCGAGCAGTACTTC.

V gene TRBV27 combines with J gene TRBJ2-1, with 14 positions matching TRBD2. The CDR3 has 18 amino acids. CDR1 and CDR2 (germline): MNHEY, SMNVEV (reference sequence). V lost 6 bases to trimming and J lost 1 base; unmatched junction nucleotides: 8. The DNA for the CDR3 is TGTGCCAGCAGGACTAGCGGGAGGGCCCTCAGGTCCTACAATGAGCAGTTCTTC. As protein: CASRTSGRALRSYNEQFF.

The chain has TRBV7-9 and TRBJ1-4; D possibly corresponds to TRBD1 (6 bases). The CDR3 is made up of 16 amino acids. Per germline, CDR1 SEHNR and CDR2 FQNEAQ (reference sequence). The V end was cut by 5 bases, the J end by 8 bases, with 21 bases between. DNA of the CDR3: TGTGCCAGCAGCGGGGGCGGCGAGAATGCTGGAGAAAAACTGTTTTTT. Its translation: CASSGGGENAGEKLFF. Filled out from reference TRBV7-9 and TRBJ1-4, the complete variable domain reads DTGVSQNPRHKITKRGQNVTFRCDPISEHNRLYWYRQTLGQGPEFLTYFQNEAQLEKSRLLSDRFSAERPKGSFSTLEIQRTEQGDSAMYLCASSGGGENAGEKLFFGSGTQLSVL.

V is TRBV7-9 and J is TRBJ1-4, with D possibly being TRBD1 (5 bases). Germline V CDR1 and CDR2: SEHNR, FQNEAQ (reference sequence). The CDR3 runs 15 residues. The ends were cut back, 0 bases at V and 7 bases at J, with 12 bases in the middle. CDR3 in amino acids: CASSLATGVTEKLFF. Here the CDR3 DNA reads TGTGCCAGCAGCTTAGCGACGGGGGTGACTGAAAAACTGTTTTTT.

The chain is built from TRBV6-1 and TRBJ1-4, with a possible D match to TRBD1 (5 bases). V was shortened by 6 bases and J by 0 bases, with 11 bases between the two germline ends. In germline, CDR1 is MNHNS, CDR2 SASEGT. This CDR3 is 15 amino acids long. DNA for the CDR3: TGTGCCAGCAGGACTGAGACAGCAACTAATGAAAAACTGTTTTTT. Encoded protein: CASRTETATNEKLFF.

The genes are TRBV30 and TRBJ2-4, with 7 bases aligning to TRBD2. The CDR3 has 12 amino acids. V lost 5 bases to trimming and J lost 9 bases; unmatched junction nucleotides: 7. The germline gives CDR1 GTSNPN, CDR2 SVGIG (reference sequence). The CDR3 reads CAWATSQGIQYF. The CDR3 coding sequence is TGTGCCTGGGCGACTAGCCAAGGCATTCAGTACTTC. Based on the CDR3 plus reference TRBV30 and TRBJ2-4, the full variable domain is SQTIHQWPATLVQPVGSPLSLECTVEGTSNPNLYWYRQAAGRGLQLLFYSVGIGQISSEVPQNLSASRPQDRQFILSSKKLLLSDSGFYLCAWATSQGIQYFGAGTRLSVL.